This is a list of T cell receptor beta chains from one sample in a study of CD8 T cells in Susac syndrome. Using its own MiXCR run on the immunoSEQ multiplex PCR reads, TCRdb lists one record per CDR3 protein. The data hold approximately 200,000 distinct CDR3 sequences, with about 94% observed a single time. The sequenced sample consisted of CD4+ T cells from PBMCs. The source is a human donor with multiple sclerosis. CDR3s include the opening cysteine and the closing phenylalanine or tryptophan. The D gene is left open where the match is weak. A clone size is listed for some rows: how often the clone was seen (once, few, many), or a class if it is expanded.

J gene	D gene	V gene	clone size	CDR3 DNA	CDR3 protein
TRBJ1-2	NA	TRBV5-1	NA	TGCGCCAGCAGCCCTCACGTCGAATCCTATGGCTACACCTTC	CASSPHVESYGYTF
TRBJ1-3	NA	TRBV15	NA	TGTGCCACCAGCAGCTTAAGGACGGATGGAAACACCATATATTTT	CATSSLRTDGNTIYF
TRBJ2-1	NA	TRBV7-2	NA	TGTGCCAGCAGCTTTACAGTGAGCTCCTACAATGAGCAGTTCTTC	CASSFTVSSYNEQFF
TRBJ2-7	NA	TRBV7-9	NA	TGTGCCAGCAGCTTAGGTCGGGAGTACTCCTACGAGCAGTACTTC	CASSLGREYSYEQYF
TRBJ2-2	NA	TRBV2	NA	TGTGCCAGCAGTGAAGTCAGGGCTACTGGGGAGCTGTTTTTT	CASSEVRATGELFF
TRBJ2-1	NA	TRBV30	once	TGTGCCTGGAGTCGGCTAGCCAAAGTCGATGAGCAGTTCTTC	CAWSRLAKVDEQFF
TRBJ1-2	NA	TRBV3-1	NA	TGTGCCAGCAGCGCCACAGGGTCCTATGGCTACACCTTC	CASSATGSYGYTF
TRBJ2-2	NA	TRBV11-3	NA	TGTGCCAGCAGCTTAGCGAACAGGGCCGGGGAGCTGTTTTTT	CASSLANRAGELFF
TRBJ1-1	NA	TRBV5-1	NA	TGCGCCAGCAGCTTGGGTGGAGCCCTGAACACTGAAGCTTTCTTT	CASSLGGALNTEAFF
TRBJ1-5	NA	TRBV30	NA	TGTGCCTGGAGTGAGACTTTTGGTCAGCCCCAGCATTTT	CAWSETFGQPQHF
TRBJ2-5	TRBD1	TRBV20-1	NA	TGCAGTGCCCCGGAGGACAGGGGGCTGCCGACCCAGTACTTC	CSAPEDRGLPTQYF
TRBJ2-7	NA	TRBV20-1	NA	TGCAGTGCTGTCGACGGGTCCTACGAGCAGTACTTC	CSAVDGSYEQYF
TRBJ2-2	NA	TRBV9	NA	TGTGCCAGCAGCGTAGACGCTGGAATCGGGGAGCTGTTTTTT	CASSVDAGIGELFF
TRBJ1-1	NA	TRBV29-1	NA	TGCAGCGTTACCGGGGGGAGTAGTCGGGTGGGCACTGAAGCTTTCTTT	CSVTGGSSRVGTEAFF